This T cell receptor beta chain was recorded in a study of T-cell memory formation after mild COVID-19. V lost 2 bases and J lost 5, with 9 bases in between. The CDR3 runs to 13 residues. Looked up from germline, CDR1 is SGHDN and CDR2 is FVKESK. TCRdb re-called the 5' RACE reads with MiXCR, one entry per CDR3 protein. The profile covers 250,000 to 350,000 distinct CDR3 sequences, with more than 15% appearing a single time and 20% to 25% taken by the ten largest. This TCR derives from a young man who had mild COVID-19 (a few samples of this study predate the infection). Cell type and time point are not known. The sample comprised PBMCs or a T cell subset sorted from them (not recorded which). The V gene is TRBV14, the J gene TRBJ1-1, with D unclear. This chain's CDR3 is CASSQFERTEAFF. CDR3 bases: TGTGCCAGCAGCCAATTCGAGAGGACTGAAGCTTTCTTT.